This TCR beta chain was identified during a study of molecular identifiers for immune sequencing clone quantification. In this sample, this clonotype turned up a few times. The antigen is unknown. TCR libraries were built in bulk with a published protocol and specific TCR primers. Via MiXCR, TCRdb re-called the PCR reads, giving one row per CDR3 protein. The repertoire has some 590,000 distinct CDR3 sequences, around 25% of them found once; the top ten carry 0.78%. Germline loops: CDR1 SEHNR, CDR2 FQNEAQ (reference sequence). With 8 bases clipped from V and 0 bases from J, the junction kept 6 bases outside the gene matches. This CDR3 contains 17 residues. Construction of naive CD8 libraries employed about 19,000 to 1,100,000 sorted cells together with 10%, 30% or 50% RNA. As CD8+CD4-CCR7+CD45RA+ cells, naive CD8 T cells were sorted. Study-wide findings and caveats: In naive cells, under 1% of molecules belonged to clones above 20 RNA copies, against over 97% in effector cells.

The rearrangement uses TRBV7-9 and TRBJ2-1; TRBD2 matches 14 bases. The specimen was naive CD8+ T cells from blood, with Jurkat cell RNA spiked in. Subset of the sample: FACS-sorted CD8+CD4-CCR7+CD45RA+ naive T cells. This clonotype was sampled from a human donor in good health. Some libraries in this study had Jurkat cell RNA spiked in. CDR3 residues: CASLGLAGESSYNEQFF. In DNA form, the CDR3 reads TGTGCCAGCCTGGGACTAGCGGGAGAGAGCTCCTACAATGAGCAGTTCTTC.